The clone carrying this T cell receptor (beta chain) occurred many times. What it binds is unknown. This sample stems from a study of blood T cells in healthy people across ages. Through a sample-barcoded 5' primer and a J-beta primer mix, a second PCR was run for roughly 6 to 11 cycles. Every molecule of cDNA carried a tag from a template-switch adaptor with 12 random nucleotides. TCRdb passed the 5' RACE reads through MiXCR, listing each CDR3 protein once. The data hold hundreds of thousands of distinct CDR3 sequences, with around 43% observed a single time. Study results and limitations: A conclusive naive versus antigen-experienced comparison was prevented by the unsorted PBMCs. More naive CD4+ cells and higher diversity marked long-lived donors relative to aged donors.

The CDR3 covers 17 residues. Per germline, CDR1 SGHTA and CDR2 FQGNSA. The germline V and J ends were trimmed by 5 bases and 7 bases, with 24 bases remaining between them. The sample was blood. The TCR comes from a man older than 75 in good health. The gene calls are TRBV7-2 and TRBJ2-1, with D perhaps matching TRBD1 or TRBD2 (5 bases each). CDR3 residues: CASSPRSARATGNEQFF. The CDR3 DNA follows: TGTGCCAGCAGCCCAAGATCCGCCAGGGCAACGGGGAATGAGCAGTTCTTC.